Below are 10 T cell receptor beta chains sequenced from a single sample in a study of T cells expressing NK-cell markers. Following a re-call of the 5' RACE reads, TCRdb has one entry per CDR3 protein and lacks DNA. This table holds almost 450,000 distinct CDR3 sequences. Sequencing was carried out using blood T cells: a sorted CD56 or NKG2C T cell subset, CD4+ or CD8+ T cells, or bulk PBMC T cells (not recorded which). These receptors all come from a woman between 18 and 75 years old in good health.

V gene TRBV24-1 combines with J gene TRBJ2-2; absent DNA, TCRdb's TRBD1 call cannot be checked. The CDR3 consists of 15 residues. The V gene's germline CDR1 is KGHDR and CDR2 SFDVKD. This CDR3 reads CATSQDSANTGELFF.

This chain joins TRBV5-1 and TRBJ2-5. Germline CDR1 is SGHRS and CDR2 is YFSETQ. The CDR3 has 13 residues. The CDR3 loop is CASSFNTDGTQYF.

V usage is TRBV27 and J usage is TRBJ2-5; TCRdb designates TRBD2, a call that cannot be tested without DNA. Germline assignment: CDR1 MNHEY and CDR2 SMNVEV (reference sequence). The CDR3 has 14 residues. The chain's CDR3 is CASSAGTTFKTQYF.

The V gene is TRBV5-6, the J gene TRBJ2-7; TCRdb names TRBD2, which stays unverified in the absence of DNA. CDR3 length: 16 residues. Germline V CDR1 and CDR2: SGHDT, YYEEEE. The chain's CDR3 is CASSLLGSGGSYEQYF.

The chain uses TRBV6-2 or TRBV6-3 and TRBJ2-2. The CDR3 covers 13 residues. The germline V gene has CDR1 MNHEY and CDR2 SVGEGT. The CDR3 protein is CASSYGTDGELFF.

The chain has TRBV29-1 and TRBJ2-1; checking the TCRdb D call of TRBD1 is not possible without DNA. The CDR3 is 13 amino acids. In germline, CDR1 is SQVTM, CDR2 ANQGSEA. The CDR3 sequence: CSVLGQVYNEQFF.

This sequence joins TRBV20-1 and TRBJ2-5; no DNA is available, so the TRBD1 call from TCRdb remains unchecked. Germline loops: CDR1 DFQATT, CDR2 SNEGSKA (reference sequence). This CDR3 region has 17 residues. CDR3 loop: CSAPSPQDRGGRETQYF.

The chain joins TRBV5-6 to TRBJ2-4; the TCRdb D gene call, TRBD2, has no DNA to confirm it. Germline-derived CDR1 and CDR2 are SGHDT and YYEEEE. The CDR3 has 17 residues. This CDR3 is CASSLVSGGLAKNIQYF.

The chain uses TRBV20-1 and TRBJ2-7. CDR3 size: 13 residues. Germline values: CDR1 DFQATT, CDR2 SNEGSKA (reference sequence). The chain's CDR3 is CSATDLLQYEQYF.

The CDR3 reads CASSFGSGGHKETQYF. The genes are TRBV5-1 and TRBJ2-5; TCRdb returns TRBD2, unconfirmable since there is no DNA. The CDR3 is 16 amino acids. CDR1 and CDR2 from the germline V gene are SGHRS and YFSETQ.